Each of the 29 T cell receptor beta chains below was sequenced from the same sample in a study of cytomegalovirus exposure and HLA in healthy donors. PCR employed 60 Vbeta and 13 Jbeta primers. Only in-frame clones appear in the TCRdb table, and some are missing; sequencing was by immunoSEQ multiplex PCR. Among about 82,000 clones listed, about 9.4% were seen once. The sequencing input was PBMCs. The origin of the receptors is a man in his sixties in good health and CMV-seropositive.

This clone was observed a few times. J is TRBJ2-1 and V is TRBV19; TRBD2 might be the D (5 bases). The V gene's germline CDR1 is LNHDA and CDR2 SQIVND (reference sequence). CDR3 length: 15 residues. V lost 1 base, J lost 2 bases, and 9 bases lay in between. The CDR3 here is CASSIGGYPYNEQFF. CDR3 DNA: TGTGCCAGTAGTATAGGAGGGTATCCCTACAATGAGCAGTTCTTC.

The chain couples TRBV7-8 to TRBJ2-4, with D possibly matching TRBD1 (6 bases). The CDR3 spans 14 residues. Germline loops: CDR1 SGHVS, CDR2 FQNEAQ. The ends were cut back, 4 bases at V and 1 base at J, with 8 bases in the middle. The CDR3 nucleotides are TGTGCCAGCAGCTCAGACAGGGCCAAAAACATTCAGTACTTC. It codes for CASSSDRAKNIQYF.

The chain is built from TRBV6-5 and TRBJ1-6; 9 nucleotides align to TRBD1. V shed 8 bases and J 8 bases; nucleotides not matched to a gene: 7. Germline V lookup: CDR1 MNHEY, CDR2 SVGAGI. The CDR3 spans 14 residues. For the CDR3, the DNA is TGTGCCAGCCGGGGACAGGGTAGGGATTCACCCCTCCACTTT. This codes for CASRGQGRDSPLHF.

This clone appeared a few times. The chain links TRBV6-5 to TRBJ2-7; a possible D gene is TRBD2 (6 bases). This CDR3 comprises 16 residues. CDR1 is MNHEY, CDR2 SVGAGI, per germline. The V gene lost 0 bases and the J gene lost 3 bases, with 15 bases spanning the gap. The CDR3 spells CASSYSARSSGYEQYF. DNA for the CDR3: TGTGCCAGCAGTTACTCCGCGAGGAGTAGCGGCTACGAGCAGTACTTC.

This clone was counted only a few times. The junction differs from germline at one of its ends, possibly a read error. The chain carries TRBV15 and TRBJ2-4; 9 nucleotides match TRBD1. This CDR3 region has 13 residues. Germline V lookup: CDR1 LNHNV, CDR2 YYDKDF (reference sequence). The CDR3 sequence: CATSPVETGGEHF. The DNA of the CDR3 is TGTGCCACCAGCCCCGTAGAGACAGGGGGTGAGCACTTC.

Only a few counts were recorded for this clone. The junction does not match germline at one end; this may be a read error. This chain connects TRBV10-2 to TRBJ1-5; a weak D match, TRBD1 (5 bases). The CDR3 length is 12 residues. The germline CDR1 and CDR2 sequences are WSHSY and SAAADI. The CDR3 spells CATGHGGWPKHF. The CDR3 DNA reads TGCGCCACCGGACACGGCGGTTGGCCCAAGCATTTC.

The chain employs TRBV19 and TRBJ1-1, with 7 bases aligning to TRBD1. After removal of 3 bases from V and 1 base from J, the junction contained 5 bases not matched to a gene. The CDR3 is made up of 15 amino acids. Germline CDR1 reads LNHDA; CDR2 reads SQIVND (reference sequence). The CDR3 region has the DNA TGTGCCAGTAGTATCACCGGGACAGAGAACACTGAAGCTTTCTTT. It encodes CASSITGTENTEAFF.

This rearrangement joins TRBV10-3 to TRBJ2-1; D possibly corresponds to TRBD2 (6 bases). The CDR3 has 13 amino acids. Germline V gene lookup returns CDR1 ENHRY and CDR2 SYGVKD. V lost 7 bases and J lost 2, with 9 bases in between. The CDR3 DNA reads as TGTGCCATCAAGAGGGAGGCCTACAATGAGCAGTTCTTC. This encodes CAIKREAYNEQFF.

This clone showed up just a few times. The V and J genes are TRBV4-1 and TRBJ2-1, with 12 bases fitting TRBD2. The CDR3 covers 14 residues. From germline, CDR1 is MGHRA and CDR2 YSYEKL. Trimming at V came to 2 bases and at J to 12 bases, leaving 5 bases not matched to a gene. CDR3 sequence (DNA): TGCGCCAGCAGCCAACCGACTAGCGGGAGTAGGCAGTTCTTC. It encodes CASSQPTSGSRQFF.

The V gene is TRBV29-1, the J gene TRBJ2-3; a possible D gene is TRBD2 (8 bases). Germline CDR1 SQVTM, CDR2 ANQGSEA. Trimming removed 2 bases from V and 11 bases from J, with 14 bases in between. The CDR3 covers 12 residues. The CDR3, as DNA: TGCAGCGTTGAAAAGGGGGCGGGAGGGCAGTATTTT. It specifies CSVEKGAGGQYF.

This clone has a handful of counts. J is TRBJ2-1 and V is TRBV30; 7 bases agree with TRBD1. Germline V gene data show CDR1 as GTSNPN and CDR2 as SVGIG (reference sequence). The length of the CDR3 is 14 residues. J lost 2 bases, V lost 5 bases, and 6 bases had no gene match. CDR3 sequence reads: CAWDETGPYNEQFF. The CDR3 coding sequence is TGTGCCTGGGACGAGACAGGGCCCTACAATGAGCAGTTCTTC.

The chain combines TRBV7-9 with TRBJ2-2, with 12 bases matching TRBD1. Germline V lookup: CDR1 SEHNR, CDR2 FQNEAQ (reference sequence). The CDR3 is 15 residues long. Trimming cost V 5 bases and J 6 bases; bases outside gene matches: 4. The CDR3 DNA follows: TGTGCCAGCAGCCCGGGACAGGGGGCGCCCGGGGAGCTGTTTTTT. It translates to CASSPGQGAPGELFF. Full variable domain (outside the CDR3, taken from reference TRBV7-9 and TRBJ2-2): DTGVSQNPRHKITKRGQNVTFRCDPISEHNRLYWYRQTLGQGPEFLTYFQNEAQLEKSRLLSDRFSAERPKGSFSTLEIQRTEQGDSAMYLCASSPGQGAPGELFFGEGSRLTVL.

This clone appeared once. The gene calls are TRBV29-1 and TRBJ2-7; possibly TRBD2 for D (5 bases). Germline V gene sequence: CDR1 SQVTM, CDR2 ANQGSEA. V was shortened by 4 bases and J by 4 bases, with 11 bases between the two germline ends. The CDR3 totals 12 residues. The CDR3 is CSVVPRGYEQYV. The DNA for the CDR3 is TGCAGCGTTGTACCCCGGGGTTACGAGCAGTACGTC.

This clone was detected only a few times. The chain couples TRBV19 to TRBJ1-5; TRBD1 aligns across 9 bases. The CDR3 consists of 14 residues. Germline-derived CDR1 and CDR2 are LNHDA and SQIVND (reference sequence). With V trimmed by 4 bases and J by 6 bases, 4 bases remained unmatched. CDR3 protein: CASSTGTGLQPQHF. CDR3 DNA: TGTGCCAGTAGTACCGGGACAGGGCTTCAGCCCCAGCATTTT.

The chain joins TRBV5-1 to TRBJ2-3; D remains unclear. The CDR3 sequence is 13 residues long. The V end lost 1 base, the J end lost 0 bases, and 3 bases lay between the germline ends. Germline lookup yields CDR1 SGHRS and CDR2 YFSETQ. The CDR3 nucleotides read TGCGCCAGCAGCTTGCATAGCACAGATACGCAGTATTTT. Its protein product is CASSLHSTDTQYF.

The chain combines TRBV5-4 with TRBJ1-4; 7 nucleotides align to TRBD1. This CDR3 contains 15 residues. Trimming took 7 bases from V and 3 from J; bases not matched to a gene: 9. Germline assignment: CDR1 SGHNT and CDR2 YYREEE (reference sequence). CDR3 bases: TGTGCCAGCTCCGCAGCCGGGACAGCTAATGAAAAACTGTTTTTT. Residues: CASSAAGTANEKLFF.

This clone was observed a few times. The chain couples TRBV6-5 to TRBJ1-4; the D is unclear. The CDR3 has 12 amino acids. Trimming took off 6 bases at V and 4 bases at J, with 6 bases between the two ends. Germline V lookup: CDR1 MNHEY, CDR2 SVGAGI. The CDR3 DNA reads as TGTGCCAGCAGCCCCGGTAATGAAAAACTGTTTTTT. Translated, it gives CASSPGNEKLFF.

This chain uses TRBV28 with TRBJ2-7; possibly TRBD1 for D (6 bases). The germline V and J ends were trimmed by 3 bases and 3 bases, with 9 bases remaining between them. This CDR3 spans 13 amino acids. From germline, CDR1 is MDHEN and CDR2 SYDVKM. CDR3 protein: CASSLGQVYEQYF. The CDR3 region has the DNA TGTGCCAGCAGTTTGGGACAAGTCTACGAGCAGTACTTC. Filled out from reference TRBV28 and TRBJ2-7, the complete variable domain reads DVKVTQSSRYLVKRTGEKVFLECVQDMDHENMFWYRQDPGLGLRLIYFSYDVKMKEKGDIPEGYSVSREKKERFSLILESASTNQTSMYLCASSLGQVYEQYFGPGTRLTVT.

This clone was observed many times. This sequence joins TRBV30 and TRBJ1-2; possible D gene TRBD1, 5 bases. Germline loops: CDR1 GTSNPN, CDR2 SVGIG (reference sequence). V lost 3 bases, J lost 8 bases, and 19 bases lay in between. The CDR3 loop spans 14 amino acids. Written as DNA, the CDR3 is TGTGCCTGGAGACTCCTCAACAGGTACGAAGGCTACACCTTC. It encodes CAWRLLNRYEGYTF.

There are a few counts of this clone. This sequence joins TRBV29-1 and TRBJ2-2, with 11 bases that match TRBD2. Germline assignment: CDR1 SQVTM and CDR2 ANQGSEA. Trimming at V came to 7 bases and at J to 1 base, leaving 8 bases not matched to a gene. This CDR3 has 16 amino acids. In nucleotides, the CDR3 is TGCAGCGCCCACCTGGGACTAGCGGAGAACACCGGGGAGCTGTTTTTT. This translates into CSAHLGLAENTGELFF.

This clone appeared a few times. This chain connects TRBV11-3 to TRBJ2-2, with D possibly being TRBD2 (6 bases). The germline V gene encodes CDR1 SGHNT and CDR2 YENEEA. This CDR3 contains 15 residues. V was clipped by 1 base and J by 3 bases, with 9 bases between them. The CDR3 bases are TGTGCCAGCAGCTTAGGGGGAGGCTACACCGGGGAGCTGTTTTTT. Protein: CASSLGGGYTGELFF. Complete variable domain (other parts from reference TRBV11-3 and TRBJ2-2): EAGVVQSPRYKIIEKKQPVAFWCNPISGHNTLYWYLQNLGQGPELLIRYENEEAVDDSQLPKDRFSAERLKGVDSTLKIQPAELGDSAVYLCASSLGGGYTGELFFGEGSRLTVL.

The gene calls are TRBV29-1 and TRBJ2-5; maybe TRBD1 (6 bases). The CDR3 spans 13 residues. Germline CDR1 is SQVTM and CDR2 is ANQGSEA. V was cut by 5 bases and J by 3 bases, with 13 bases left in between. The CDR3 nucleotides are TGCAGCGTTCTCCGGGACATTGAAGAGACCCAGTACTTC. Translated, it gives CSVLRDIEETQYF.

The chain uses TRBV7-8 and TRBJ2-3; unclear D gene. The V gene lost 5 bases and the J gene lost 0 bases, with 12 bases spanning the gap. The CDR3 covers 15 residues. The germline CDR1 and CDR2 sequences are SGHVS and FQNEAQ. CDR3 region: CASSPAQFSTDTQYF. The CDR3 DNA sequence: TGTGCCAGCAGCCCCGCACAGTTTAGCACAGATACGCAGTATTTT.

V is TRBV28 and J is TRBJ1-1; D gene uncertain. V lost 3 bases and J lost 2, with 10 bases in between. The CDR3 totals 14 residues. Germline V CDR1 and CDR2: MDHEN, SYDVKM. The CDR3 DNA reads TGTGCCAGCAGTTTTCGGTCGTCTAACACTGAAGCTTTCTTT. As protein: CASSFRSSNTEAFF.

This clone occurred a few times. As DNA, the CDR3 is TGTGCCATCCTGAGACAGTTCTTTATGAACACTGAAGCTTTCTTT. Translation: CAILRQFFMNTEAFF. The rearrangement joins TRBV6-1 to TRBJ1-1, with D possibly being TRBD1 (5 bases). The CDR3 sequence is 15 residues long. V dropped 10 bases and J dropped 0 bases, with 18 bases sitting between them. Looked up from germline, CDR1 is MNHNS and CDR2 is SASEGT.

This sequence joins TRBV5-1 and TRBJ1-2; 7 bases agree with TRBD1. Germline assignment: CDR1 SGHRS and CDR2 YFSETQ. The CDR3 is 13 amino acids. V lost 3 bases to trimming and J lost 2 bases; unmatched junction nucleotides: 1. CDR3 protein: CASSSGQNYGYTF. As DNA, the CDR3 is TGCGCCAGCAGCTCGGGACAGAACTATGGCTACACCTTC.

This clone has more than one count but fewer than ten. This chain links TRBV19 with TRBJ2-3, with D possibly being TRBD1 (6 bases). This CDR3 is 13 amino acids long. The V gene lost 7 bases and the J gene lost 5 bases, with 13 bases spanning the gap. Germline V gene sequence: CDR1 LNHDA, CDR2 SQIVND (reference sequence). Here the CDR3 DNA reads TGTGCCAGTAACGCACAGGGAAAAGATACGCAGTATTTT. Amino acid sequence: CASNAQGKDTQYF.

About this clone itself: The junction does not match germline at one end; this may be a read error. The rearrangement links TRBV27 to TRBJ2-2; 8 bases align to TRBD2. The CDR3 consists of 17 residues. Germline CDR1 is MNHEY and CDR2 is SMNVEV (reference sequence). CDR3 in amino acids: CASSFGSPGGNTEELFF. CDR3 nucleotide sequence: TGTGCCAGCAGTTTCGGCTCTCCGGGAGGGAACACCGAGGAGCTGTTTTTT.

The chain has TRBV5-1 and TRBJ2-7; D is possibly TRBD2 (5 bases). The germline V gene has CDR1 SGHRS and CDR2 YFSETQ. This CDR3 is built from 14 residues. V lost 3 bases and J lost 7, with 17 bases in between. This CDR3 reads CASSWPEPTGEQYF. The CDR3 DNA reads TGCGCCAGCAGCTGGCCAGAGCCCACGGGAGAGCAGTACTTC.